The 15 T cell receptor beta chains below were found in one sample sequenced in a study of OX40 agonist ivuxolimab in advanced cancers. Generated by immunoSEQ multiplex PCR, the TCRdb table keeps only in-frame clones and is missing some. The sample lists approximately 48,000 clones; roughly 89% were seen once. The sequenced sample was CD4+ or CD8+ T cells sorted from blood, obtained in a trial of the OX40 agonist ivuxolimab. Source of these receptors: an adult with an advanced solid tumor such as melanoma, head and neck, liver or kidney cancer.

The chain's CDR3 is CASRNRDTSTDTQYF. CDR3 nucleotide sequence: TGTGCCAGCAGAAACCGGGACACCAGCACAGATACGCAGTATTTT. The chain is built from TRBV6-5 and TRBJ2-3, with D possibly being TRBD1 (6 bases). The CDR3 sequence is 15 residues long. V gave up 6 bases and J gave up 0 bases, with 13 bases separating them. Germline CDR1 MNHEY, CDR2 SVGAGI.

V gene TRBV27 combines with J gene TRBJ1-1; TRBD1 matches at 10 bases. The V and J ends lost 2 bases and 6 bases, in that order; junction bases with no gene match: 0. Germline-derived CDR1 and CDR2 are MNHEY and SMNVEV (reference sequence). This CDR3 has 13 amino acids. CDR3 DNA: TGTGCCAGCAGTTTAGGACAGGGGGCTGAAGCTTTCTTT. It specifies CASSLGQGAEAFF.

This chain links TRBV27 with TRBJ2-7; 8 nucleotides align to TRBD2. Germline V gene data show CDR1 as MNHEY and CDR2 as SMNVEV (reference sequence). V trimming: 5 bases; J trimming: 3 bases; junction bases outside the gene matches: 3. This CDR3 is 13 amino acids long. The CDR3 here is CASSLTSVYEQYF. The CDR3 nucleotides are TGTGCCAGCAGTCTGACTAGCGTCTACGAGCAGTACTTC.

This clone was seen just once. The genes are TRBV5-1 and TRBJ2-7; D is uncertain. The CDR3 extends over 16 amino acids. The V end was cut by 2 bases, the J end by 2 bases, with 17 bases between. Germline loops: CDR1 SGHRS, CDR2 YFSETQ. In DNA form, the CDR3 reads TGCGCCAGCAGCTTTCCATCCTCGGAGAGAGCCTACGAGCAGTACTTC. Protein sequence: CASSFPSSERAYEQYF.

The rearrangement joins TRBV27 to TRBJ2-5; tentatively, D is TRBD1 or TRBD2 (5 bases each). The J call is in doubt because the DNA end fits TRBJ2-7 better. The CDR3 has 17 amino acids. Germline-derived CDR1 and CDR2 are MNHEY and SMNVEV (reference sequence). CDR3 amino acids: CASSLGTGVEGSYEQYF. The CDR3, as DNA: TGTGCCAGCAGTTTAGGGACCGGGGTAGAGGGCTCCTACGAGCAGTACTTC.

The V call is TRBV9, the J call TRBJ1-3; 10 nucleotides match TRBD1. Germline V gene lookup returns CDR1 SGDLS and CDR2 YYNGEE. V shed 4 bases, J shed 2 bases, and the junction held 12 bases outside the gene matches. There are 18 residues in the CDR3. The CDR3 DNA follows: TGTGCCAGCAGCACCTCTGGGACAGGGGTTTCGCCTGGAAACACCATATATTTT. Translated, it gives CASSTSGTGVSPGNTIYF.

This clone was detected once. The rearrangement links TRBV18 to TRBJ1-1, with no clear D. The CDR3 has 14 amino acids. Germline V gene lookup returns CDR1 KGHSH and CDR2 LQKENI. V was shortened by 3 bases and J by 1 base, with 9 bases between the two germline ends. In DNA form, the CDR3 reads TGTGCCAGCTCACCTGAGGAATGGAACACTGAAGCTTTCTTT. Protein sequence: CASSPEEWNTEAFF.

The chain employs TRBV18 and TRBJ2-1; D remains ambiguous. CDR1 is KGHSH, CDR2 LQKENI, per germline. The CDR3 has 11 residues. The V gene lost 6 bases and the J gene lost 5 bases, with 5 bases spanning the gap. CDR3 sequence reads: CASSPDNEQFF. In nucleotides, the CDR3 is TGTGCCAGCTCCCCAGACAATGAGCAGTTCTTC.

This sequence joins TRBV13 and TRBJ2-7; D might be TRBD1 (6 bases). V lost 2 bases and J 3 bases, leaving 14 bases between the germline ends. CDR1 is PRHDT, CDR2 FYEKMQ, per germline (reference sequence). This CDR3 has 15 residues. DNA for the CDR3: TGTGCCAGCAGCTTATCTATAGCAGGGGTCTACGAGCAGTACTTC. Translated: CASSLSIAGVYEQYF.

The chain employs TRBV13 and TRBJ2-7; 10 bases align to TRBD2. Germline V gene data show CDR1 as PRHDT and CDR2 as FYEKMQ (reference sequence). The CDR3 spans 17 residues. V dropped 5 bases and J dropped 4; count of bases not matched to a gene: 14. The CDR3 loop is CASSATPGLAEPYEQYF. In DNA, the CDR3 is TGTGCCAGCAGCGCCACACCAGGACTAGCGGAACCATACGAGCAGTACTTC. Drawing the rest from reference TRBV13 and TRBJ2-7, the complete variable domain is AAGVIQSPRHLIKEKRETATLKCYPIPRHDTVYWYQQGPGQDPQFLISFYEKMQSDKGSIPDRFSAQQFSDYHSELNMSSLELGDSALYFCASSATPGLAEPYEQYFGPGTRLTVT.

This chain joins TRBV9 and TRBJ2-3, with TRBD2 as a possible D gene (6 bases). V was trimmed by 7 bases and J by 2 bases, leaving 14 bases between them. Germline CDR1 reads SGDLS; CDR2 reads YYNGEE. The CDR3 sequence is 14 residues long. In DNA, the CDR3 is TGTGCCAGCGATCGGGCGGGGTTCACAGATACGCAGTATTTT. It codes for CASDRAGFTDTQYF.

This clone was seen only a few times. This chain connects TRBV13 to TRBJ2-3, with 7 bases that match TRBD2. The CDR3 covers 17 residues. Germline V lookup: CDR1 PRHDT, CDR2 FYEKMQ (reference sequence). The V segment lost 1 base and the J segment 0 bases; nucleotides outside the gene matches: 7. The CDR3 is CASSLALADPSTDTQYF. The CDR3 nucleotides read TGTGCCAGCAGCTTAGCCCTAGCGGATCCTAGCACAGATACGCAGTATTTT.

This clone turned up a few times. The chain joins TRBV27 to TRBJ1-2; D may be TRBD1 (5 bases). This CDR3 contains 15 residues. Between the trimmed V and J ends, which lost 3 bases and 0 bases, there was a span of 11 bases. Germline-derived CDR1 and CDR2 are MNHEY and SMNVEV (reference sequence). The CDR3 reads CASSLYSGTNYGYTF. DNA for the CDR3: TGTGCCAGCAGTTTGTATTCAGGGACTAACTATGGCTACACCTTC.

The chain has TRBV27 and TRBJ2-7; 7 positions match TRBD2. The CDR3 sequence is 12 residues long. Per the germline V gene, CDR1 is MNHEY and CDR2 is SMNVEV (reference sequence). V dropped 5 bases and J dropped 2; count of bases not matched to a gene: 0. CDR3 nucleotides: TGTGCCAGCAGTGGGAGGGCCTACGAGCAGTACTTC. Its protein product is CASSGRAYEQYF.

V is TRBV7-9 and J is TRBJ2-1; 7 bases map to TRBD2. The CDR3 spans 14 residues. Trimming at V came to 6 bases and at J to 3 bases, leaving 5 bases not matched to a gene. Germline values: CDR1 SEHNR, CDR2 FQNEAQ (reference sequence). The CDR3 DNA reads TGTGCCAGCAGACGAGCGGGGTACTACAATGAGCAGTTCTTC. Translating gives CASRRAGYYNEQFF.